A selection of T cell receptor beta chains follows, all from one sample in a study of T cells in Graves' hyperthyroidism and ophthalmopathy. TCRdb re-called the multiplex PCR reads with MiXCR, one entry per CDR3 protein. Of 360,000 or so distinct CDR3 sequences detected, 15% to 20% appear once; the ten largest clones hold 3.7%. Source material: blood. The receptors were gathered from a woman aged 18-29 years with Graves' hyperthyroidism. Both conserved end residues are part of each CDR3. The D gene is left open where the match is weak. Expanded clones are given a class, and other clones once, few, many or no size at all.

>TRBJ1-5|TRBV28|NA|many
TGTGCCAGCAGTTTCCCAGGGAGACAACAGCCCCAGCATTTT
CASSFPGRQQPQHF
>TRBJ2-7|TRBV2|TRBD2|many
TGTGCCGGGGGACTAGCGGGGGTCTACGAGCAGTACTTC
CAGGLAGVYEQYF
>TRBJ2-6|TRBV28|NA|many
TGTGCCAGCAGTCCTTCCCCCCCTCCAACGACAGTTCTGACTTTC
CASSPSPPPTTVLTF
>TRBJ2-5|TRBV20-1|TRBD1|few
TGCAGTGCTAGAGAACTAGGGACAGTACAAGAGACCCAGTACTTC
CSARELGTVQETQYF
>TRBJ1-1|TRBV7-6|NA|few
TGTGCCAGCAGCTTAGATCCAGGAGTGAACACTGAAGCTTTCTTT
CASSLDPGVNTEAFF
>TRBJ2-5|TRBV2|NA|many
TGTGCCAGCAGTGATGGACAGCGGAAGACCCAGTACTTC
CASSDGQRKTQYF
>TRBJ2-7|TRBV11-2|NA|many
TGTGCCAGCAGACATTACTCTTCCTACGAGCAGTACTTC
CASRHYSSYEQYF
>TRBJ2-2|TRBV27|NA|many
TGTGCCAGCACCTCCGACTATCGGTACGGGGAGCTGTTTTTT
CASTSDYRYGELFF
>TRBJ1-2|TRBV6-1|NA|many
TGTGCCAGCAGTGTTAACAGCCCGGCGAACTATGGCTACACCTTC
CASSVNSPANYGYTF
>TRBJ1-1|TRBV6-5|NA|many
TGTGCCAGCAGTTACGCACATGGCGCCGGCGGTGAAGCTTTCTTT
CASSYAHGAGGEAFF
>TRBJ1-2|TRBV5-6|TRBD1|many
TGTGCCAGCAGCCGGTCGACAGGGTCCATAGGAGGGTATGGCTACACCTTC
CASSRSTGSIGGYGYTF
>TRBJ1-6|TRBV5-1|NA|few
TGCGCCAGCAGCTTGGGGTCAGGACTAAATTCACCCCTCCACTTT
CASSLGSGLNSPLHF
>TRBJ2-7|TRBV28|NA|many
TGTGCCAGCAGTCCCCAGACAGGTCCCTATACCTACGAGCAGTACTTC
CASSPQTGPYTYEQYF
>TRBJ2-2|TRBV12-3/TRBV12-4|NA|many
TGTGCCAGCAGACTAACCGGGCTATTCACCGGGGAGCTGTTTTTT
CASRLTGLFTGELFF
>TRBJ1-1|TRBV19|TRBD1|many
TGTGCCAGTAGTACCCGAAAAACCGGGACAGGGGGGGTAATCGGAATGAACACTGAAGCTTTCTTT
CASSTRKTGTGGVIGMNTEAFF
>TRBJ1-3|TRBV18|NA|NA
TGTGCCAGCTGGGGGACGGTCTCTGGAAACACCATATATTTT
CASWGTVSGNTIYF
>TRBJ2-7|TRBV9|NA|NA
TGTGCCAGCAGCTCTCAGGGTGACGAGCAGTACTTC
CASSSQGDEQYF
>TRBJ2-7|TRBV6-5|TRBD2|NA
TGTGCCAGCAGTTGGGGAGCGGGGGGGCTTATCGGAGAGCAGTACTTC
CASSWGAGGLIGEQYF
>TRBJ2-5|TRBV11-2|TRBD1|NA
TGTGCCAGCAAAGTAGGAAGAGGACAGGCTCAAGAGACCCAGTACTTC
CASKVGRGQAQETQYF
>TRBJ1-1|TRBV12-3/TRBV12-4|NA|many
TGTGCCAGCAGTTTAATGTCTCCCAACACTGAAGCTTTCTTT
CASSLMSPNTEAFF
>TRBJ1-3|TRBV9|NA|many
TGTGCCAGCAGCGTAGATCCCAGCCCTGGAAACACCATATATTTT
CASSVDPSPGNTIYF
>TRBJ1-5|TRBV3-1|NA|NA
TGTGCCAGCAGCCAAGAATATGACTTGAATCAGCCCCAGCATTTT
CASSQEYDLNQPQHF
>TRBJ2-5|TRBV13|NA|many
TGTGCCAGCAGCCCCGGGATCCCTTCGGAGACCCAGTACTTC
CASSPGIPSETQYF
>TRBJ2-4|TRBV5-1|NA|NA
TGCGCCAGCAGAGGTGACGACATTAAGTACTTC
CASRGDDIKYF
>TRBJ1-1|TRBV12-3/TRBV12-4|NA|once
TGTGCCAGCAGTTTTTACGGGAGACAGGAGAACACTCGGGCTTTCTTT
CASSFYGRQENTRAFF
>TRBJ2-7|TRBV15|NA|many
TGTGCCACCACTACGGACTACCCCGACGAGCAGTACTTC
CATTTDYPDEQYF
>TRBJ1-1|TRBV5-1|NA|many
TGCGCCAGCAGCTTGGCTCCGGGGGTGGGCACTGAAGCTTTCTTT
CASSLAPGVGTEAFF
>TRBJ2-7|TRBV6-1|NA|many
TGTGCCAGCCGCCCTGGGACGGCCTACGAGCAGTACTTC
CASRPGTAYEQYF
>TRBJ2-5|TRBV5-1|NA|many
TGCGCCAGCAGCTCTGGGGGCGCGAACCAAGAGACCCAGTACTTC
CASSSGGANQETQYF
>TRBJ2-2|TRBV18|NA|many
TGTGCCAGCTCACCACCTCTCAGCGGGGAGCTGTTTTTT
CASSPPLSGELFF
>TRBJ2-4|TRBV6-1|TRBD1|few
TGTGCCAGCAGTGAATACAGGGGGAAAAACATTCAGTACTTC
CASSEYRGKNIQYF
>TRBJ1-2|TRBV9|NA|many
TGTGCCAGCAGCGTGGATTTGGGACCCTCAAGACGCGGCTACACCTTC
CASSVDLGPSRRGYTF
>TRBJ1-3|TRBV7-3|NA|many
TGTGCCAGCAGCCAGAGCGGCTCTGGAAACACCATATATTTT
CASSQSGSGNTIYF
>TRBJ2-5|TRBV6-5|NA|NA
TGTGCCAGCACTACTCGAGGACAGCTGTTCGAAGAGACCCAGTACTTC
CASTTRGQLFEETQYF
>TRBJ1-1|TRBV6-5|TRBD1|NA
TGTGCCAGCAGTTACACTAAACAGGGGGCAAACACTGAAGCTTTCTTT
CASSYTKQGANTEAFF
>TRBJ1-2|TRBV6-1|TRBD1|many
TGTGCCAGCAGCCGGGACAGAGCTAACTATGGCTACACCTTC
CASSRDRANYGYTF
>TRBJ1-1|TRBV12-3/TRBV12-4|NA|many
TGTGCCAGCAGTTTAACCGAGGCGTACACTGAAGCTTTCTTT
CASSLTEAYTEAFF